Listed here are 7 T cell receptor beta chains from one sample, sequenced in a study of beta chain features in type 1 diabetes. The isolated RNA, all of it, was reverse transcribed, so expressed TCRB transcripts were what got sequenced. Method: immunoSEQ multiplex PCR; TCRdb's copy keeps in-frame clones and lacks some. The sample holds about 620,000 clones, roughly a sixth seen once. The sample comprised naive CD4+ T cells from blood. The receptors derive from a man aged 18 to 29 in good health.

The gene calls are TRBV11-3 and TRBJ2-7, with 10 nucleotides matching TRBD2. CDR3 length: 15 amino acids. Germline V gives CDR1 SGHNT, CDR2 YENEEA. Unmatched junction bases numbered 5, after V lost 1 base and J lost 5 bases. The CDR3 bases are TGTGCCAGCAGCTTAGGTCTAGCGGGAGTAGACGAGCAGTACTTC. It codes for CASSLGLAGVDEQYF. Using reference TRBV11-3 and TRBJ2-7 for the parts outside the CDR3, the full variable domain is EAGVVQSPRYKIIEKKQPVAFWCNPISGHNTLYWYLQNLGQGPELLIRYENEEAVDDSQLPKDRFSAERLKGVDSTLKIQPAELGDSAVYLCASSLGLAGVDEQYFGPGTRLTVT.

This clone was picked up a small number of times. The chain couples TRBV29-1 to TRBJ2-1; D possibly corresponds to TRBD2 (6 bases). The CDR3 loop spans 18 amino acids. From germline, CDR1 is SQVTM and CDR2 ANQGSEA. V lost 4 bases and J lost 3, with 25 bases in between. The CDR3 nucleotides are TGCAGCGTTGCAAAGGGACTTCCTCTCCGTTCTATCTACAATGAGCAGTTCTTC. Its protein product is CSVAKGLPLRSIYNEQFF.

This clone was counted between two and nine times. The chain employs TRBV9 and TRBJ1-1, with D hard to call. Germline V gene data show CDR1 as SGDLS and CDR2 as YYNGEE. This CDR3 comprises 14 residues. V was trimmed by 3 bases and J by 1 base, leaving 10 bases between them. This chain's CDR3 is CASSAQRENTEAFF. The CDR3 region has the DNA TGTGCCAGCAGCGCCCAGAGAGAGAACACTGAAGCTTTCTTT.

The V gene is TRBV9, the J gene TRBJ2-1, with a tentative D call TRBD1 (6 bases). The CDR3 runs to 15 residues. Germline loops: CDR1 SGDLS, CDR2 YYNGEE. V was pared by 0 bases and J by 5 bases, with 12 bases between. CDR3 in DNA: TGTGCCAGCAGCGTAGACGGCAGGGGAAACAATGAGCAGTTCTTC. Protein product: CASSVDGRGNNEQFF.

This clone was counted only a few times. V usage is TRBV29-1 and J usage is TRBJ2-7; D not resolved. Germline lookup yields CDR1 SQVTM and CDR2 ANQGSEA. This CDR3 is 12 amino acids long. Trimming took 5 bases from V and 2 from J, leaving 10 bases between them. The CDR3 spells CSVLSQTYEQYF. CDR3 in DNA: TGCAGCGTTCTGTCACAAACCTACGAGCAGTACTTC.

In its sample, this clone was seen a few times. The chain links TRBV5-4 to TRBJ2-7; 11 nucleotides agree with TRBD2. J lost 7 bases, V lost 4 bases, and 10 bases had no gene match. CDR1 is SGHNT and CDR2 is YYREEE in the germline V gene (reference sequence). The CDR3 is 15 residues long. The CDR3 reads CASSLVGTSGGEQYF. The CDR3 region has the DNA TGTGCCAGCAGCCTTGTTGGGACTAGCGGAGGAGAGCAGTACTTC. Together with reference TRBV5-4 and TRBJ2-7, the CDR3 gives the full variable domain: ETGVTQSPTHLIKTRGQQVTLRCSSQSGHNTVSWYQQALGQGPQFIFQYYREEENGRGNFPPRFSGLQFPNYSSELNVNALELDDSALYLCASSLVGTSGGEQYFGPGTRLTVT.

CDR3 residues: CASSLEGPMGAKNIQYF. As DNA, the CDR3 is TGTGCCAGCAGCTTAGAGGGGCCGATGGGGGCCAAAAACATTCAGTACTTC. The chain has TRBV7-2 and TRBJ2-4; D might be TRBD1 (5 bases). The V end was cut by 1 base, the J end by 1 base, with 14 bases between. CDR1 and CDR2 from the germline V gene are SGHTA and FQGNSA. This CDR3 spans 17 amino acids.